Shown below are 5 T cell receptor beta chains from a single sample sequenced in a study of cytomegalovirus exposure and HLA in healthy donors. TCRdb's copy holds only in-frame clones and misses some; the assay was immunoSEQ multiplex PCR. The sample shows fewer than 200,000 clones, about 87% of them seen only once. Sequenced: PBMCs. These receptors were obtained from a woman in her 30s in good health and CMV-seronegative.

This chain uses TRBV5-1 with TRBJ2-1, with TRBD1 matching 11 bases. The CDR3 extends over 17 amino acids. With V trimmed by 3 bases and J by 7 bases, 12 bases remained unmatched. The germline V gene has CDR1 SGHRS and CDR2 YFSETQ. The CDR3 loop is CASSSPSPGTGGNEQFF. The DNA of the CDR3 is TGCGCCAGCAGCTCCCCCTCCCCCGGGACAGGGGGGAATGAGCAGTTCTTC.

The chain joins TRBV11-2 to TRBJ1-2; 8 nucleotides align to TRBD1. The CDR3 totals 14 residues. Losses at the gene ends were 3 bases for V and 7 bases for J; bases not matched to a gene: 7. From germline, CDR1 is SGHAT and CDR2 FQNNGV. The CDR3 loop is CASSLGQGAFGYTF. The CDR3 DNA is TGTGCCAGCAGCTTGGGCCAGGGGGCCTTTGGCTACACCTTC. Full variable domain (rest looked up from reference TRBV11-2 and TRBJ1-2): EAGVAQSPRYKIIEKRQSVAFWCNPISGHATLYWYQQILGQGPKLLIQFQNNGVVDDSQLPKDRFSAERLKGVDSTLKIQPAKLEDSAVYLCASSLGQGAFGYTFGSGTRLTVV.

The V call is TRBV10-2, the J call TRBJ1-5, with 8 bases identical to TRBD1. V shed 7 bases and J 1 base; nucleotides not matched to a gene: 12. The CDR3 runs to 17 residues. The germline gives CDR1 WSHSY, CDR2 SAAADI. This chain's CDR3 is CASTPGAGGTSNQPQHF. The CDR3 DNA follows: TGCGCCAGCACCCCGGGGGCAGGGGGCACGAGCAATCAGCCCCAGCATTTT.

The genes are TRBV4-1 and TRBJ1-6, with unresolved D. The V end lost 10 bases, the J end lost 10 bases, and 20 bases lay between the germline ends. The germline V gene encodes CDR1 MGHRA and CDR2 YSYEKL. CDR3 length: 14 amino acids. The CDR3 loop reads CATQARGERSPLHF. CDR3 in DNA: TGCGCCACCCAAGCCCGTGGGGAGCGGTCACCCCTCCACTTT.

The chain couples TRBV2 to TRBJ2-7; 8 positions agree with TRBD2. V dropped 6 bases and J dropped 2; count of bases not matched to a gene: 6. The CDR3 covers 14 residues. Germline loops: CDR1 SNHLY, CDR2 FYNNEI. DNA of the CDR3: TGTGCCAGCAGCTCGGGGGGGGCAACCTACGAGCAGTACTTC. This sequence encodes CASSSGGATYEQYF.